This TCR beta chain derives from a study of CD8 T cells in ankylosing spondylitis. Study-level findings and limits: Disease-associated clones were reportedly significantly overrepresented in matched ankylosing spondylitis synovial fluid. Ankylosing spondylitis blood appeared to be characterized by a TCR beta motif of under 10 highly homologous variants. Previously reported in reactive arthritis synovial fluid and blood were some of the motif variants.

This clonotype was seen a few times. As yet, its antigen is unknown. A single record per CDR3 protein comes from TCRdb applying MiXCR to the 5' RACE reads. The sample yields 670,000 or so distinct CDR3 sequences, around 19% seen once. This receptor was obtained from a male donor with ankylosing spondylitis. Material: blood, either unsorted or a sorted T cell fraction (not recorded which).

CDR3 DNA sequence: TGTGCCAGCAGCCAAGGGTCCGGTAGAGATGAGCAGTTCTTC. Translated, it gives CASSQGSGRDEQFF. This chain connects TRBV11-3 to TRBJ2-1; D ambiguous. V was clipped by 5 bases and J by 8 bases, with 16 bases between them. This CDR3 has 14 residues. CDR1 is SGHNT and CDR2 is YENEEA in the germline V gene.